The entry that follows covers one T cell receptor beta chain sequence. Researchers ran the PCR with 60 Vbeta and 13 Jbeta primers. In the original workflow: Later analysis identified 80 million to 90 million unique TCR beta chains, approximately 11 million shared. Produced via immunoSEQ multiplex PCR; TCRdb's table is partial and in-frame only. V, J and clone size derive from that table, while D and trimming were established from the DNA sequence. The table lists some 110,000 clones, 73% of them singletons. This entry comes from a study of cytomegalovirus exposure and HLA in healthy donors. Across the whole study: Earlier work reported 90 million to 120 million unique TCR beta sequences from about 180 million T cells.

This clonotype was obtained from a woman younger than 45 in good health and CMV-seronegative. Sequencing was performed on PBMCs.

The CDR3 here is CASRGLNQPQHF. For the CDR3, the DNA is TGTGCCAGCAGGGGCTTAAATCAGCCCCAGCATTTT. The chain carries TRBV6-1 and TRBJ1-5; no firm D call. This CDR3 contains 12 residues. V lost 6 bases, J lost 4 bases, and 7 bases lay in between. Germline loops: CDR1 MNHNS, CDR2 SASEGT.